The 14 T cell receptor beta chains given below trace back to one sample, sequenced in a study of blood T cell repertoires in COVID-19 (dated by TCRdb to the early 2020s). Libraries were built with the immunoSEQ multiplex PCR assay. TCRdb took over this immuneACCESS table, retaining in-frame rearrangements with V and J assigned. Such tables are incomplete; in checked studies, under half of the missing clones stem from an unresolved V gene, and the remainder is unexplained. In this sample the table shows some 57,000 clones, around 90% of which occur a single time. Roughly 0.94% of the sample is taken by the ten largest. Material for sequencing was peripheral blood. The receptors derive from a man between 65 and 85 years old with acute or convalescent COVID-19.

V usage is TRBV5-4 and J usage is TRBJ2-2; 8 bases line up with TRBD1. V lost 5 bases, J lost 8 bases, and 11 bases stayed unmatched. Germline loops: CDR1 SGHNT, CDR2 YYREEE (reference sequence). The CDR3 contains 15 residues. The DNA of the CDR3 is TGTGCCAGCAGACGGACAGGGACCGAGGGGGGGGAGCTGTTTTTT. As protein: CASRRTGTEGGELFF.

This clone appeared a single time. The chain employs TRBV28 and TRBJ2-3; the match to TRBD1 covers 8 bases. In germline, CDR1 is MDHEN, CDR2 SYDVKM. V lost 3 bases to trimming and J lost 4 bases; unmatched junction nucleotides: 18. CDR3 size: 19 residues. In DNA form, the CDR3 reads TGTGCCAGCAGTTTCCCACCCTCCCAGGGGGCAAGTCTTTCAGATACGCAGTATTTT. Translating gives CASSFPPSQGASLSDTQYF.

The V and J genes are TRBV19 and TRBJ1-1; 7 bases line up with TRBD1. The CDR3 length is 15 residues. Germline V lookup: CDR1 LNHDA, CDR2 SQIVND (reference sequence). J gave up 2 bases and V 4 bases, and 7 bases lay outside the gene matches. CDR3 loop: CASSKTGQLNTEAFF. The CDR3, as DNA: TGTGCCAGTAGTAAAACGGGACAGCTCAACACTGAAGCTTTCTTT. Variable domain in full (rest from reference TRBV19 and TRBJ1-1): DGGITQSPKYLFRKEGQNVTLSCEQNLNHDAMYWYRQDPGQGLRLIYYSQIVNDFQKGDIAEGYSVSREKKESFPLTVTSAQKNPTAFYLCASSKTGQLNTEAFFGQGTRLTVV.

The rearrangement uses TRBV6-5 and TRBJ2-7; 9 bases fit TRBD1. The J segment lost 5 bases and the V segment lost 6 bases, leaving 8 bases of the junction unmatched. CDR3 length: 14 amino acids. Germline V CDR1 and CDR2: MNHEY, SVGAGI. The CDR3 spells CASSSGTGKDEQYF. The DNA for the CDR3 is TGTGCCAGCAGCTCCGGGACAGGGAAGGACGAGCAGTACTTC.

In this sample, this clone turned up once. The chain combines TRBV5-4 with TRBJ1-2, with a tentative D call TRBD1 (5 bases). With 7 bases removed from V and 7 bases from J, the gap between germline ends came to 14 bases. Germline CDR1 is SGHNT and CDR2 is YYREEE (reference sequence). The CDR3 is 12 amino acids. This CDR3 is CASHFGQGGYTF. The CDR3 DNA follows: TGTGCCAGCCACTTCGGACAAGGTGGCTACACCTTC.

The chain recombines TRBV29-1 with TRBJ2-7, with TRBD1 matching 9 bases. There are 18 residues in the CDR3. CDR1 is SQVTM, CDR2 ANQGSEA, per germline. The V and J ends lost 0 bases and 4 bases, in that order; junction bases with no gene match: 16. The chain's CDR3 is CSVEDRGLSGQGSYEQYF. The CDR3 coding sequence is TGCAGCGTTGAAGATCGGGGCCTTAGTGGACAGGGGAGTTACGAGCAGTACTTC.

V usage is TRBV6-7 and J usage is TRBJ2-1; TRBD2 matches at 9 bases. TRBV6-7 counts as an open reading frame of uncertain function. Unmatched junction bases numbered 24, after V lost 6 bases and J lost 6 bases. This CDR3 spans 20 amino acids. The CDR3 nucleotides read TGTGCCAGCAGGCGCGATCGGCGGGGGGGGTCTGATTTGACGGTCAATGAGCAGTTCTTC. The encoded protein is CASRRDRRGGSDLTVNEQFF.

The chain is built from TRBV5-1 and TRBJ2-2; the D gene is possibly TRBD2 (6 bases). The CDR3 covers 18 residues. The V end lost 4 bases, the J end lost 0 bases, and 19 bases lay between the germline ends. In germline, CDR1 is SGHRS, CDR2 YFSETQ. The CDR3 reads CASSRTVFRETNTGELFF. DNA of the CDR3: TGCGCCAGCAGCCGAACGGTATTTCGGGAGACGAACACCGGGGAGCTGTTTTTT. Full variable domain (rest looked up from reference TRBV5-1 and TRBJ2-2): KAGVTQTPRYLIKTRGQQVTLSCSPISGHRSVSWYQQTPGQGLQFLFEYFSETQRNKGNFPGRFSGRQFSNSRSEMNVSTLELGDSALYLCASSRTVFRETNTGELFFGEGSRLTVL.

This rearrangement joins TRBV7-9 to TRBJ2-1, with D perhaps matching TRBD1 (5 bases). This CDR3 region has 14 residues. Trimming pared 5 bases from V and 7 bases from J, leaving 15 bases between. CDR1 is SEHNR and CDR2 is FQNEAQ in the germline V gene (reference sequence). The CDR3 nucleotides are TGTGCCAGCAGCCCATTCAGGGCGTTTAATGAGCAGTTCTTC. The encoded protein is CASSPFRAFNEQFF.

The J gene is TRBJ2-3, the V gene TRBV6-5; maybe TRBD2 (7 bases). Trimming removed 4 bases at V and 5 bases at J, with 13 bases between. CDR1 is MNHEY, CDR2 SVGAGI, per germline. This CDR3 has 14 amino acids. CDR3 in amino acids: CASSLGRGGDTQYF. Here the CDR3 DNA reads TGTGCCAGCAGTTTGGGGAGGGGGGGAGATACGCAGTATTTT.

This chain connects TRBV2 to TRBJ2-3, with D perhaps matching TRBD1 (8 bases). The length of the CDR3 is 16 residues. V lost 6 bases to trimming and J lost 4 bases, with 20 bases between them. Germline values: CDR1 SNHLY, CDR2 FYNNEI. CDR3 region: CASRELTGGVADTQYF. The CDR3, as DNA: TGTGCCAGCAGGGAGCTAACAGGGGGGGTTGCAGATACGCAGTATTTT.

The chain recombines TRBV2 with TRBJ2-2, with TRBD1 as a possible D gene (6 bases). Trimming removed 6 bases from V and 6 bases from J, with 17 bases in between. CDR3 length: 15 amino acids. Germline V gives CDR1 SNHLY, CDR2 FYNNEI. CDR3 in amino acids: CASSRRGEGSGELFF. In nucleotides, the CDR3 is TGTGCCAGCAGCCGCAGGGGTGAGGGGTCCGGGGAGCTGTTTTTT.

This clone was counted a few times. The chain uses TRBV6-6 and TRBJ1-4, with D possibly matching TRBD1 (5 bases). The CDR3 is 15 residues long. The V and J ends lost 3 bases and 5 bases respectively, with 13 bases between them. The germline CDR1 and CDR2 sequences are MNHNY and SVGAGI (reference sequence). DNA for the CDR3: TGTGCCAGCAGTTATGGGGCAGGGCGGAATGAAAAACTGTTTTTT. It translates to CASSYGAGRNEKLFF.

The chain joins TRBV28 to TRBJ2-3; D uncertain. V was pared by 5 bases and J by 4 bases, with 4 bases between. CDR1 and CDR2 (germline): MDHEN, SYDVKM. This CDR3 is built from 11 residues. The CDR3 nucleotides read TGTGCCAGCAGTCAATCAGATACGCAGTATTTT. This sequence encodes CASSQSDTQYF.